One sample yielded the 14 T cell receptor beta chains listed below, sequenced in a study of beta chain features in type 1 diabetes. The study, taken as a whole, reports: Type 1 diabetes patients showed a moderate but significant shortening of TCRB CDR3s in all four CD4+ subsets.

Sequencing targeted expressed TCRB transcripts, as all isolated RNA had been reverse transcribed. Clones were read by immunoSEQ multiplex PCR, and TCRdb kept only the in-frame ones, dropping some. Of 200,000 to 300,000 clones in the sample, approximately 20% were seen once. No antigen has been identified for these receptors. Sequenced: naive CD4+ T cells from blood. The receptors originated from a woman in her thirties or forties with type 1 diabetes.

In this sample, this clone turned up a few times. The rearrangement uses TRBV18 and TRBJ1-1, with a tentative D call TRBD1 (5 bases). This CDR3 is built from 13 residues. Trimming took off 2 bases at V and 11 bases at J, with 15 bases between the two ends. Germline V CDR1 and CDR2: KGHSH, LQKENI. The CDR3 sequence is CASSPMEEGYAFF. The CDR3 DNA is TGTGCCAGCTCACCAATGGAGGAGGGGTACGCTTTCTTT.

This clone has a handful of counts. The chain recombines TRBV7-9 with TRBJ1-2; D is undetermined. This CDR3 has 14 amino acids. CDR1 SEHNR and CDR2 FQNEAQ come from the germline V gene (reference sequence). The ends were cut back, 8 bases at V and 6 bases at J, with 19 bases in the middle. The CDR3 here is CASPLVGEKDGYTF. The CDR3, as DNA: TGTGCCAGCCCCCTCGTTGGGGAGAAGGATGGCTACACCTTC.

The rearrangement uses TRBV7-2 and TRBJ2-5; 8 positions match TRBD1. CDR1 is SGHTA, CDR2 FQGNSA, per germline. Trimming cost V 5 bases and J 6 bases; bases outside gene matches: 5. The CDR3 is 13 amino acids. The CDR3 reads CASSAGTGKTQYF. Here the CDR3 DNA reads TGTGCCAGCAGCGCGGGGACAGGAAAGACCCAGTACTTC.

In its sample, this clone was seen a few times. This chain links TRBV7-3 with TRBJ2-5; TRBD2 agrees at 12 bases. Losses at the gene ends were 4 bases for V and 7 bases for J; bases not matched to a gene: 1. Germline CDR1 is SGHTA and CDR2 is FQGTGA. The CDR3 sequence is 13 residues long. CDR3 in DNA: TGTGCCAGCAGCTCGGGACTAGCGGGGACCCAGTACTTC. The encoded protein is CASSSGLAGTQYF.

This clone has more than one count but fewer than ten. The genes are TRBV6-5 and TRBJ2-7; D remains ambiguous. V was clipped by 0 bases and J by 4 bases, with 10 bases between them. Per the germline V gene, CDR1 is MNHEY and CDR2 is SVGAGI. The CDR3 runs 14 residues. This CDR3 reads CASSYSRGAYEQYF. The CDR3 DNA reads as TGTGCCAGCAGTTACTCTCGCGGAGCTTACGAGCAGTACTTC.

V is TRBV13 and J is TRBJ2-3; D is perhaps TRBD1 (6 bases). The CDR3 totals 15 residues. The V end lost 4 bases, the J end lost 2 bases, and 13 bases lay between the germline ends. CDR1 and CDR2 (germline): PRHDT, FYEKMQ (reference sequence). CDR3 nucleotides: TGTGCCAGCAGCTCCGCCGGGACACCCACAGATACGCAGTATTTT. Its translation: CASSSAGTPTDTQYF.

This chain links TRBV29-1 with TRBJ1-4; 8 bases map to TRBD1. The CDR3 length is 13 residues. Germline V gene lookup returns CDR1 SQVTM and CDR2 ANQGSEA. J gave up 7 bases and V 6 bases, and 7 bases lay outside the gene matches. The CDR3 protein is CSVQTGGGEKLFF. The CDR3 DNA reads TGCAGCGTCCAAACAGGGGGGGGTGAAAAACTGTTTTTT. The entire variable domain, with the rest obtained from reference TRBV29-1 and TRBJ1-4, is as follows: SAVISQKPSRDICQRGTSLTIQCQVDSQVTMMFWYRQQPGQSLTLIATANQGSEATYESGFVIDKFPISRPNLTFSTLTVSNMSPEDSSIYLCSVQTGGGEKLFFGSGTQLSVL.

There are a few counts of this clone. The J gene is TRBJ2-7, the V gene TRBV28; D call uncertain. Germline CDR1 and CDR2: MDHEN and SYDVKM. Trimming shortened V by 4 bases and J by 2 bases, and 12 bases separated the two germline ends. CDR3 size: 14 residues. In DNA, the CDR3 is TGTGCCAGCAGTTCTAACCCCCAGGCCTACGAGCAGTACTTC. Translation: CASSSNPQAYEQYF.

The chain joins TRBV5-1 to TRBJ1-1; D is unclear. Germline CDR1 reads SGHRS; CDR2 reads YFSETQ. The CDR3 extends over 14 amino acids. Trimming shortened V by 0 bases and J by 1 base, and 7 bases separated the two germline ends. In nucleotides, the CDR3 is TGCGCCAGCAGCTTGGTGGGAGGGAACACTGAAGCTTTCTTT. Encoded protein: CASSLVGGNTEAFF.

The rearrangement links TRBV29-1 to TRBJ1-5; 12 nucleotides match TRBD1. This CDR3 contains 14 residues. From germline, CDR1 is SQVTM and CDR2 ANQGSEA. V lost 4 bases, J lost 3 bases, and 1 base stayed unmatched. The CDR3, as DNA: TGCAGCGTTGCGGGACAGGGGGCCAATCAGCCCCAGCATTTT. The encoded protein is CSVAGQGANQPQHF.

The gene calls are TRBV19 and TRBJ2-7; 7 nucleotides line up with TRBD2. Germline CDR1 reads LNHDA; CDR2 reads SQIVND (reference sequence). V lost 5 bases, J lost 2 bases, and 3 bases stayed unmatched. This CDR3 has 13 amino acids. CDR3 DNA sequence: TGTGCCAGTAGTCCTAGCGGACCCTACGAGCAGTACTTC. Translating it yields CASSPSGPYEQYF.

A remark on this clone: Other DNA sequences in the same sample also yield this CDR3. The chain carries TRBV29-1 and TRBJ2-3, with D possibly being TRBD1 (5 bases). Germline V lookup: CDR1 SQVTM, CDR2 ANQGSEA. The CDR3 has 12 amino acids. Trimming stripped 6 bases from V and 1 base from J, with 8 bases between. CDR3 region: CSVEQGTDTQYF. The CDR3 DNA reads as TGCAGCGTAGAACAGGGCACAGATACGCAGTATTTT.

The V and J genes are TRBV29-1 and TRBJ2-2, with D tentatively TRBD1 (5 bases). Germline V gene sequence: CDR1 SQVTM, CDR2 ANQGSEA. V lost 7 bases to trimming and J lost 1 base, with 19 bases between them. The CDR3 has 16 residues. CDR3 amino acids: CSALPSGRENTGELFF. The CDR3 DNA sequence: TGCAGCGCCCTACCGTCGGGCAGGGAGAACACCGGGGAGCTGTTTTTT.

This clone appeared a few times. This chain uses TRBV25-1 with TRBJ1-2, with 8 bases identical to TRBD1. Germline loops: CDR1 MGHDK, CDR2 SYGVNS. With 3 bases clipped from V and 7 bases from J, the junction kept 10 bases outside the gene matches. The length of the CDR3 is 15 residues. The CDR3 nucleotides are TGTGCCAGCAGTGATCCGGGACAGGCCACCGGTGGCTACACCTTC. Its translation is CASSDPGQATGGYTF.